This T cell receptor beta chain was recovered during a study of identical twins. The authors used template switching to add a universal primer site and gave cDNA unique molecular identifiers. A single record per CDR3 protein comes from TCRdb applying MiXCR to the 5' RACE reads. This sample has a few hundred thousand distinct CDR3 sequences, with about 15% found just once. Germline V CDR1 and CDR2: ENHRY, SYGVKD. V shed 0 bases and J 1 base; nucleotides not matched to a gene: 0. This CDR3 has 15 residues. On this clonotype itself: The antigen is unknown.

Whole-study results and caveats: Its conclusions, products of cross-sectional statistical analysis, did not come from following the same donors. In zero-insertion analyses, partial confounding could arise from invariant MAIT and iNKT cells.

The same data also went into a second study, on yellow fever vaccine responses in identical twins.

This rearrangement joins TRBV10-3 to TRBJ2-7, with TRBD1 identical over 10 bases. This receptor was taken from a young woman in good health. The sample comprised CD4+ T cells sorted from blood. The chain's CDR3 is CAISESGQGSYEQYV. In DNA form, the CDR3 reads TGTGCCATCAGTGAGTCGGGACAGGGGTCCTACGAGCAGTACGTC.